The rows below give T cell receptor beta chains drawn from one sample of a study of graft-versus-host responses after intestinal transplantation. The assay was immunoSEQ multiplex PCR, and TCRdb's table has in-frame clones only and misses some. The table has about 37,000 clones, about nine tenths seen once. This specimen consisted of ileum tissue, obtained almost 210 days after intestinal transplant. These receptor sequences come from a human patient who received an intestinal transplant, so some T cells may come from the graft donor. Each CDR3 is given with its conserved first and last residue. A D gene is named only where the DNA matches it firmly. Size tells how often a clone was seen (once, few, many) or the class of an expanded clone, and some rows leave it out.

V,length,J,size,D,CDR3,DNA
TRBV5-1,16,TRBJ2-7,NA,TRBD2,CASSLLSGLAGGEQYF,TGCGCCAGCAGCTTGTTATCAGGTCTAGCGGGAGGTGAGCAGTACTTC
TRBV11-2,16,TRBJ2-5,NA,TRBD2,CASSLSLAGGMETQYF,TGTGCCAGCAGCTTATCGCTAGCGGGAGGAATGGAGACCCAGTACTTC
TRBV5-4,14,TRBJ1-2,NA,NA,CASSFRGGLYGYTF,TGTGCCAGCAGCTTCCGGGGGGGCTTGTATGGCTACACCTTC
TRBV20-1,11,TRBJ2-7,NA,NA,CSAETLMEQYF,TGCAGTGCGGAAACCCTAATGGAGCAGTACTTC
TRBV7-2,14,TRBJ1-1,NA,NA,CASSPVRGNTEAFF,TGTGCCAGCAGCCCGGTAAGGGGGAACACTGAAGCTTTCTTT
TRBV2,15,TRBJ1-6,NA,NA,CASRQLPGMNSPLHF,TGTGCCAGCAGACAACTTCCTGGGATGAATTCACCCCTCCACTTT
TRBV27,11,TRBJ2-3,NA,NA,CASSLTDTQYF,TGTGCCAGCAGTTTAACAGATACGCAGTATTTT
TRBV27,13,TRBJ1-1,NA,NA,CASSLNGGRVAFF,TGTGCCAGCAGTCTCAATGGGGGGCGAGTAGCTTTCTTT
TRBV28,15,TRBJ2-7,NA,NA,CASSKYPGSPYEQYF,TGTGCCAGCAGTAAATACCCCGGGTCACCCTACGAGCAGTACTTC
TRBV6-5,13,TRBJ1-1,NA,NA,CASSSLGNTEAFF,TGTGCCAGCAGTTCCCTAGGGAACACTGAAGCTTTCTTT
TRBV18,14,TRBJ1-4,NA,NA,CASSPSRTNEKLFF,TGTGCCAGCTCACCGTCACGAACTAATGAAAAACTGTTTTTT
TRBV4-1,16,TRBJ1-5,medium-sized,NA,CASSQVFSFVNQPQHF,TGCGCCAGCAGCCAAGTCTTTTCTTTTGTCAATCAGCCCCAGCATTTT
TRBV4-1,14,TRBJ2-7,NA,TRBD2,CASSQGLAVYEQYF,TGCGCCAGCAGCCAAGGCCTAGCGGTCTACGAGCAGTACTTC
TRBV11-3,13,TRBJ2-2,NA,NA,CASSAGFTGELFF,TGTGCCAGCAGCGCAGGGTTTACCGGGGAGCTGTTTTTT
TRBV5-1,15,TRBJ2-3,NA,NA,CASSRPTDSTDTQYF,TGCGCCAGCAGCCGTCCAACCGATAGCACAGATACGCAGTATTTT
TRBV5-6,13,TRBJ2-7,few,NA,CASSYKSSYEQYF,TGTGCCAGCAGCTATAAGAGCTCCTACGAGCAGTACTTC
TRBV5-4,16,TRBJ2-4,few,NA,CASSLESGITENIQYF,TGTGCCAGCAGCTTGGAATCGGGGATTACGGAAAACATTCAGTACTTC
TRBV5-6,14,TRBJ1-1,NA,NA,CASSLGRRNTEAFF,TGTGCCAGCAGCTTGGGGCGCCGGAACACTGAAGCTTTCTTT
TRBV21-1,14,TRBJ1-2,NA,NA,CASSRDRANYGYTF,TGTGCCAGCAGCAGAGACAGAGCTAACTATGGCTACACCTTC
TRBV15,16,TRBJ2-3,few,NA,CATSTRTRSSTDTQYF,TGTGCCACCAGCACTCGGACGAGATCTAGCACAGATACGCAGTATTTT
TRBV6-4,13,TRBJ2-1,once,TRBD1,CASSRGRDNEQFF,TGTGCCAGCAGCAGGGGGCGCGACAATGAGCAGTTCTTC
TRBV20-1,11,TRBJ1-2,NA,NA,CSARTVYGYTF,TGCAGTGCTAGGACAGTCTATGGCTACACCTTC
TRBV9,13,TRBJ2-1,NA,NA,CASSPGLNNEQFF,TGTGCCAGCAGTCCGGGTCTGAACAATGAGCAGTTCTTC
TRBV5-1,15,TRBJ2-5,once,TRBD1,CASSFGQGYQETQYF,TGCGCCAGCAGCTTCGGACAGGGGTACCAAGAGACCCAGTACTTC
TRBV5-1,14,TRBJ2-7,NA,TRBD2,CASSSGLAGYEQYF,TGCGCCAGCAGCTCAGGACTAGCGGGCTACGAGCAGTACTTC
TRBV7-3,21,TRBJ2-3,NA,TRBD2,CASSLKPPGLAGEWSTDTQYF,TGTGCCAGCAGCTTAAAGCCCCCGGGACTAGCGGGAGAGTGGAGCACAGATACGCAGTATTTT
TRBV28,14,TRBJ1-2,NA,TRBD1,CASSQNRGFYGYTF,TGTGCCAGCAGTCAAAACAGGGGCTTCTATGGCTACACCTTC
TRBV11-2,16,TRBJ2-1,NA,TRBD2,CASSSQLAGPTGEQFF,TGTGCCAGCAGCTCGCAACTAGCGGGACCCACTGGTGAGCAGTTCTTC
TRBV9,15,TRBJ2-7,NA,NA,CASSVAPVRDHEQYF,TGTGCCAGCAGCGTAGCCCCGGTCCGGGACCACGAGCAGTACTTC
TRBV11-1,15,TRBJ2-3,once,TRBD2,CASSHATSGTDTQYF,TGTGCCAGCAGCCATGCGACTAGCGGAACAGATACGCAGTATTTT
TRBV10-1,13,TRBJ1-2,NA,NA,CASSEGGSYGYTF,TGCGCCAGCAGTGAGGGTGGCAGCTATGGCTACACCTTC
TRBV7-9,15,TRBJ2-2,few,TRBD1,CASSGDRQNTGELFF,TGTGCCAGCAGCGGGGACAGGCAAAACACCGGGGAGCTGTTTTTT
TRBV6-1,13,TRBJ1-1,NA,NA,CASRGQENTEAFF,TGTGCCAGCAGAGGGCAGGAGAACACTGAAGCTTTCTTT
TRBV28,16,TRBJ2-1,NA,NA,CASSLDTGIKSGEQFF,TGTGCCAGCAGCTTAGACACAGGGATAAAGAGCGGTGAGCAGTTCTTC
TRBV18,14,TRBJ2-7,NA,TRBD1,CASSPGTGFYEQYF,TGTGCCAGCTCACCCGGGACAGGATTTTACGAGCAGTACTTC
TRBV28,13,TRBJ1-1,NA,NA,CASIPGAKTEAFF,TGTGCCAGCATCCCAGGGGCGAAGACTGAAGCTTTCTTT
TRBV5-6,16,TRBJ1-1,NA,TRBD1,CASSPNPDREVTEAFF,TGTGCCAGCAGCCCCAACCCTGACAGGGAGGTCACTGAAGCTTTCTTT
TRBV7-3,14,TRBJ2-1,NA,TRBD2,CASSLGLGNNEQFF,TGTGCCAGCAGCTTAGGACTAGGCAACAATGAGCAGTTCTTC
TRBV19,14,TRBJ2-2,once,NA,CASTKRGLTGELFF,TGTGCCAGTACCAAGCGAGGACTTACCGGGGAGCTGTTTTTT
TRBV7-9,15,TRBJ1-2,medium-sized,NA,CASSSDLGRAYGYTF,TGTGCCAGCAGCTCAGATTTGGGCAGGGCTTATGGCTACACCTTC
TRBV5-1,14,TRBJ1-1,NA,NA,CASSLGGAGTEAFF,TGCGCCAGCAGCTTGGGGGGCGCGGGGACTGAAGCTTTCTTT
TRBV5-4,14,TRBJ2-7,few,TRBD2,CASSFASGDYEQYF,TGTGCCAGCAGCTTCGCTAGCGGAGACTACGAGCAGTACTTC
TRBV5-1,14,TRBJ2-2,NA,NA,CASSLAASTGELFF,TGCGCCAGCAGCTTGGCCGCATCCACCGGGGAGCTGTTTTTT
TRBV4-2,17,TRBJ2-3,NA,NA,CASSQDLPARYTDTQYF,TGTGCCAGCAGCCAAGATCTGCCGGCGCGGTACACAGATACGCAGTATTTT
TRBV6-6,15,TRBJ1-1,NA,NA,CASSSLGGGFTEAFF,TGTGCCAGCAGCTCACTCGGGGGGGGGTTCACTGAAGCTTTCTTT
TRBV28,12,TRBJ2-7,NA,NA,CASRRVVSEQYF,TGTGCCAGCAGGAGGGTGGTCAGCGAGCAGTACTTC